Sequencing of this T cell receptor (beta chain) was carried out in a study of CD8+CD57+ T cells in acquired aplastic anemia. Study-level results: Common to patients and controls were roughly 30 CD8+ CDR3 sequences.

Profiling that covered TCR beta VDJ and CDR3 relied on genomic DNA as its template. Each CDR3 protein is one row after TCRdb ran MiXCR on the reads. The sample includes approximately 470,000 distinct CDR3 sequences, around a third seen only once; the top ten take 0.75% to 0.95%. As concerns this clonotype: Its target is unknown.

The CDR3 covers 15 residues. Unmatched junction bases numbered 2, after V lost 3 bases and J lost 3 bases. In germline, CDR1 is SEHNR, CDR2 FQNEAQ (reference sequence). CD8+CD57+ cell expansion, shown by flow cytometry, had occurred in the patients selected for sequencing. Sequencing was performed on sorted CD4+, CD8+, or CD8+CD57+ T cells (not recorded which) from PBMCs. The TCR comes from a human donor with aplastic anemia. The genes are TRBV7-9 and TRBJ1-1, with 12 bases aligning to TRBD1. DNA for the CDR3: TGTGCCAGCAGCTTGGGACAGGGGGCCCACACTGAAGCTTTCTTT. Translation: CASSLGQGAHTEAFF.